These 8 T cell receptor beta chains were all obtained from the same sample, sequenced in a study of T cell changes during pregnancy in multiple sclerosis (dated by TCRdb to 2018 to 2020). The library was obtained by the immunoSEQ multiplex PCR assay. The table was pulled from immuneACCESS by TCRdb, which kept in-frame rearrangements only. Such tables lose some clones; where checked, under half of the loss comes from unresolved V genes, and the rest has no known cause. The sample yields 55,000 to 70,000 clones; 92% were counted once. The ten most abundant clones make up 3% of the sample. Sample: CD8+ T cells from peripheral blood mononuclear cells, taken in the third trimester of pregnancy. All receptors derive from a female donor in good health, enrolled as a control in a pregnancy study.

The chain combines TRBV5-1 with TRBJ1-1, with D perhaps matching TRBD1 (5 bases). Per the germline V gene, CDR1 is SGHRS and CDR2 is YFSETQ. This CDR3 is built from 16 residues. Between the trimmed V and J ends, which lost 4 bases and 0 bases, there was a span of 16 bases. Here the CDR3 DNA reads TGCGCCAGCAGCCCGCCTTCAGGGAACATGAACACTGAAGCTTTCTTT. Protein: CASSPPSGNMNTEAFF.

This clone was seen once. The CDR3 nucleotides read TGTGCCAGCAGGGAACTAGCGGGGGAGGGGGCCTACAATGAGCAGTTCTTC. It is translated as CASRELAGEGAYNEQFF. The chain carries TRBV11-2 and TRBJ2-1; 11 bases are shared with TRBD2. Germline V gives CDR1 SGHAT, CDR2 FQNNGV. Trimming at V came to 6 bases and at J to 2 bases, leaving 9 bases not matched to a gene. This CDR3 comprises 17 residues.

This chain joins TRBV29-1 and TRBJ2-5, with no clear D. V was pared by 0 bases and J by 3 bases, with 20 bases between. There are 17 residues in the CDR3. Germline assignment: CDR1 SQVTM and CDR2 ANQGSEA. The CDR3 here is CSVEEWNDEAVEETQYF. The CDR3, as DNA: TGCAGCGTTGAAGAATGGAACGATGAGGCGGTCGAAGAGACCCAGTACTTC.

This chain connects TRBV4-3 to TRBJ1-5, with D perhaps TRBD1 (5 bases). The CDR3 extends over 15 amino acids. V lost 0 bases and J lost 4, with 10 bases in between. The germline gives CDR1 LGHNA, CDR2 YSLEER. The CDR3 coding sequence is TGCGCCAGCAGCCAAGATCGCAGGGTTAATCAGCCCCAGCATTTT. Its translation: CASSQDRRVNQPQHF.

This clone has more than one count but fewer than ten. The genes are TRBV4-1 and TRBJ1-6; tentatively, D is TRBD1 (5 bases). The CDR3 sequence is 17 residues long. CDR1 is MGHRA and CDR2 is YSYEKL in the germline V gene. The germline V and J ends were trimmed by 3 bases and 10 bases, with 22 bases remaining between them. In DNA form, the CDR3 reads TGCGCCAGCAGCCACAATCTCAGGGCGAGGATCCCCTCACCCCTCCACTTT. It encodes CASSHNLRARIPSPLHF.

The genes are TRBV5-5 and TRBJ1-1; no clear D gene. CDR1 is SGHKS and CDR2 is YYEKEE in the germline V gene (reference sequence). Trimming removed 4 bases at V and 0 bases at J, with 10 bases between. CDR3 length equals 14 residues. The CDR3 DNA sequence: TGTGCCAGCAGCCTTTCGGGAATGAACACTGAAGCTTTCTTT. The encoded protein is CASSLSGMNTEAFF.

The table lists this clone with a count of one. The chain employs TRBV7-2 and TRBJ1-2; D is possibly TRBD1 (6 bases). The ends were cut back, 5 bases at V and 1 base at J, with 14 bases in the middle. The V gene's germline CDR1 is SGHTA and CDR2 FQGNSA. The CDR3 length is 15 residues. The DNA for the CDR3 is TGTGCCAGCAGCGCCCTGAGGACAGTTAACTATGGCTACACCTTC. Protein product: CASSALRTVNYGYTF. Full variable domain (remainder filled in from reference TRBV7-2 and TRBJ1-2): GAGVSQSPSNKVTEKGKDVELRCDPISGHTALYWYRQSLGQGLEFLIYFQGNSAPDKSGLPSDRFSAERTGGSVSTLTIQRTQQEDSAVYLCASSALRTVNYGYTFGSGTRLTVV.

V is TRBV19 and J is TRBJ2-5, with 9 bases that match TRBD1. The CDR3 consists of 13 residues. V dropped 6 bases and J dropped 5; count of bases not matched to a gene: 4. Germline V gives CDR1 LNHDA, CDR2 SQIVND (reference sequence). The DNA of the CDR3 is TGTGCCAGTAGGACCGGGACAGGGGAGACCCAGTACTTC. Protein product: CASRTGTGETQYF.